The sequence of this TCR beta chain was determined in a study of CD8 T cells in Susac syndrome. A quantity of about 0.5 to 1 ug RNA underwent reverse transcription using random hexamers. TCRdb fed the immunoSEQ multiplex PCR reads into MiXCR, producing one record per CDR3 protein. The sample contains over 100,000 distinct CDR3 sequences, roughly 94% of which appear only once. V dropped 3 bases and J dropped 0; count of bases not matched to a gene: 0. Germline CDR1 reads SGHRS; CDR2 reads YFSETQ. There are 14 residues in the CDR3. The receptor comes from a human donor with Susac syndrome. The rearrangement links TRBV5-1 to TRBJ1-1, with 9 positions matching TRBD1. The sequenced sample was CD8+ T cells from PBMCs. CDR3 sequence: CASSWTGVNTEAFF. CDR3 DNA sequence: TGCGCCAGCAGCTGGACAGGGGTGAACACTGAAGCTTTCTTT.